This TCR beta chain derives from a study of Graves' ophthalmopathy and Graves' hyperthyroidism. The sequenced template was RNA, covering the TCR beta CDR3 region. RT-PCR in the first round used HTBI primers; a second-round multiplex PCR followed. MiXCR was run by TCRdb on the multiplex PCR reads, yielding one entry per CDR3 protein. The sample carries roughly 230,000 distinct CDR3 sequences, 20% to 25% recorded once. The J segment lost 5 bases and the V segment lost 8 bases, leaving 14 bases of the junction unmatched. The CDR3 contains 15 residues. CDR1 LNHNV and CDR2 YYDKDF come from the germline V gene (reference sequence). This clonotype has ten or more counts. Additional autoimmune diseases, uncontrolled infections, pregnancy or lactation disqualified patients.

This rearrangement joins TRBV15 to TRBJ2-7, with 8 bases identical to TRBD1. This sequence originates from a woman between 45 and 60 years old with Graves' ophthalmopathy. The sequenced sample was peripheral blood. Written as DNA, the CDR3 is TGTGCCACCTCCTCCGACAGGGGTTATACGGACGAGCAGTACTTC. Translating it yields CATSSDRGYTDEQYF.